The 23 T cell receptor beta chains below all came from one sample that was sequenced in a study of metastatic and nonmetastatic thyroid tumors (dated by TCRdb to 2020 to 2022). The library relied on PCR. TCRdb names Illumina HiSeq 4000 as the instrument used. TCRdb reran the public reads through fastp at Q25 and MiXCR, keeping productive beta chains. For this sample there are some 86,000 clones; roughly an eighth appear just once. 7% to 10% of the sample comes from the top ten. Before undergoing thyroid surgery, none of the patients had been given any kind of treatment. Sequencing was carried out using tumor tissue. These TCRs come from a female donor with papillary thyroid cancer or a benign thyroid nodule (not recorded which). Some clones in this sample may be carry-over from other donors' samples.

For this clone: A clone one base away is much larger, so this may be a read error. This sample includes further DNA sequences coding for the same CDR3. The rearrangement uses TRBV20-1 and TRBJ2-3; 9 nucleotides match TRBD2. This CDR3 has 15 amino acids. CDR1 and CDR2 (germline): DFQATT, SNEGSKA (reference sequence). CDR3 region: CSPGPRREGRDTQYF. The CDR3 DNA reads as TGCAGCCCGGGGCCGAGGCGGGAGGGGCGGGATACGCAGTATTTT.

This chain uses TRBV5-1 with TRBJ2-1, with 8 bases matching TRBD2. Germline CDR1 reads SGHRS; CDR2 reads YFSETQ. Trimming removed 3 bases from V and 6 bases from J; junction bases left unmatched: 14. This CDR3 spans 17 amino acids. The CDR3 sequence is CASSSGLSGGPGNEQFF. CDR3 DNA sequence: TGCGCCAGCAGCTCGGGACTATCGGGAGGGCCTGGCAATGAGCAGTTCTTC.

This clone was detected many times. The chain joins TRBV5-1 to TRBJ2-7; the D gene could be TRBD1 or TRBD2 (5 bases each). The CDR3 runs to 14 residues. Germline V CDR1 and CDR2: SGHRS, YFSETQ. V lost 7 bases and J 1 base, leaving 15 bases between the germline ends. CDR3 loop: CASRPNEGSYEQYF. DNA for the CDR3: TGCGCCAGCCGCCCCAATGAGGGGTCCTACGAGCAGTACTTC.

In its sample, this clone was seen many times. The CDR3 here is CSAPDPGGDRGGNIQYF. The CDR3 DNA is TGCAGTGCTCCCGACCCTGGGGGGGACCGTGGAGGGAACATTCAGTACTTC. This rearrangement joins TRBV20-1 to TRBJ2-4, with 7 positions matching TRBD2. This CDR3 contains 17 residues. J was trimmed by 7 bases and V by 5 bases; bases with no gene match: 20. Germline V gene lookup returns CDR1 DFQATT and CDR2 SNEGSKA (reference sequence).

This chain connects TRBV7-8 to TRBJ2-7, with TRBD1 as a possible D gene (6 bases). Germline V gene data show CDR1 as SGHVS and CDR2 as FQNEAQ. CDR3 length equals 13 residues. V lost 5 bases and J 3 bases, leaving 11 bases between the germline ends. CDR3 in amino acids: CASSPDSFYEQYV. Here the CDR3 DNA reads TGTGCCAGCAGCCCGGACAGCTTCTACGAGCAGTACGTC.

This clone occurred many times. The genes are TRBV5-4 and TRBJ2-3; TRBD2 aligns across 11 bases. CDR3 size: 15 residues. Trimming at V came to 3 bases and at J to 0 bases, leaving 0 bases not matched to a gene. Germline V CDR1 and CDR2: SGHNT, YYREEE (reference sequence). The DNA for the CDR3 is TGTGCCAGCAGCTGGACTAGCGGGAGCACAGATACGCAGTATTTT. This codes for CASSWTSGSTDTQYF.

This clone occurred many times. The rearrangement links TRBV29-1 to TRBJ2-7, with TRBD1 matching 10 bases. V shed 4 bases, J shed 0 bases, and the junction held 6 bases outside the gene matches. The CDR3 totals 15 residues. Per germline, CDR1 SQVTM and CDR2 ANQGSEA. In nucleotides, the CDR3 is TGCAGCGTTGGGGGGGGACAGGGGAACTCCTACGAGCAGTACTTC. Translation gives CSVGGGQGNSYEQYF.

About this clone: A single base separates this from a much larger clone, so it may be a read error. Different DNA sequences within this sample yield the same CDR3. CDR3 DNA: TGTGCCAGCAGTACTGCCGGGCAGCGTGGATCCAATGAAAAACTGTTTTTT. Amino acids: CASSTAGQRGSNEKLFF. The chain links TRBV12-3 or TRBV12-4 to TRBJ1-4; D not resolved. The V end lost 5 bases, the J end lost 5 bases, and 21 bases lay between the germline ends. The CDR3 covers 17 residues.

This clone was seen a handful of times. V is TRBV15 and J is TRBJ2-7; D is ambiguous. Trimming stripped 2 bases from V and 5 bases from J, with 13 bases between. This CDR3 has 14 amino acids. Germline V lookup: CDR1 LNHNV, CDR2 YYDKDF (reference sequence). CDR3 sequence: CATSRSRWWDEQYF. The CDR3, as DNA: TGTGCCACCAGCAGATCCCGGTGGTGGGACGAGCAGTACTTC.

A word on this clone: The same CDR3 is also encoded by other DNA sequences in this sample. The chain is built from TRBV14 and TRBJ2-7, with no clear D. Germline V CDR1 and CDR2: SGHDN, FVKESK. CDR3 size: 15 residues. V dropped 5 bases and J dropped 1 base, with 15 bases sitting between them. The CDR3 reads CASSTRPGPSYEQYF. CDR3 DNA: TGTGCCAGCAGCACAAGACCAGGTCCATCCTACGAGCAGTACTTC.

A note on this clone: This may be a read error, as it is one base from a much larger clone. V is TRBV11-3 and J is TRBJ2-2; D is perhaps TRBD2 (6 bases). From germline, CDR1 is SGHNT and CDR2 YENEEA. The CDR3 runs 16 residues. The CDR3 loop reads CASSFLGSGKGGKLFF. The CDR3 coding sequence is TGTGCCAGCAGCTTTCTAGGCTCCGGTAAAGGCGGGAAGCTGTTTTTT.

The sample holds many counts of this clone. The chain's CDR3 is CASNGRVNTGELFF. In DNA, the CDR3 is TGTGCCAGCAATGGCAGGGTCAACACCGGGGAGCTGTTTTTT. This chain uses TRBV2 with TRBJ2-2; weak D call: TRBD1 (5 bases). The V gene lost 7 bases and the J gene lost 2 bases, with 11 bases spanning the gap. Germline V gene lookup returns CDR1 SNHLY and CDR2 FYNNEI. CDR3 length: 14 residues.

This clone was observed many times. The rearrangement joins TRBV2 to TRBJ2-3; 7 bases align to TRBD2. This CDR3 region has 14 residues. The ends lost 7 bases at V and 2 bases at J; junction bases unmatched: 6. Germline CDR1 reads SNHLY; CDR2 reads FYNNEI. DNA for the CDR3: TGTGCCAGCAAAGGGACTAAGGCCACAGATACGCAGTATTTT. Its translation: CASKGTKATDTQYF. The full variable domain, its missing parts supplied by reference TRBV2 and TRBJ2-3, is EPEVTQTPSHQVTQMGQEVILRCVPISNHLYFYWYRQILGQKVEFLVSFYNNEISEKSEIFDDQFSVERPDGSNFTLKIRSTKLEDSAMYFCASKGTKATDTQYFGPGTRLTVL.

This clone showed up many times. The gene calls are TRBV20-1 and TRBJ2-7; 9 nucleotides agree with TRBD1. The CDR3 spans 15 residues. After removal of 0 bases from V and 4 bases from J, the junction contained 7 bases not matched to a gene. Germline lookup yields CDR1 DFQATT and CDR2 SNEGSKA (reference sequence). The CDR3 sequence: CSARDWDRATYEQYF. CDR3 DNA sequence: TGCAGTGCTAGAGATTGGGACAGGGCTACTTACGAGCAGTACTTC.

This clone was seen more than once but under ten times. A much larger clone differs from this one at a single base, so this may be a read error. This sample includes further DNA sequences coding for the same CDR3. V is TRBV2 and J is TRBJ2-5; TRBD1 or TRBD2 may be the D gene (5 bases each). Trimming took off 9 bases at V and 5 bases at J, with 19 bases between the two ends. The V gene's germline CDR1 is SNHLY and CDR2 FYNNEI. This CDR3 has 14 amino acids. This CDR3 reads CASSLRRQRETQYF. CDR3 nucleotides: TGTGCCAGTAGCCTACGAAGACAGCGGGAGACCCAGTACTTC.

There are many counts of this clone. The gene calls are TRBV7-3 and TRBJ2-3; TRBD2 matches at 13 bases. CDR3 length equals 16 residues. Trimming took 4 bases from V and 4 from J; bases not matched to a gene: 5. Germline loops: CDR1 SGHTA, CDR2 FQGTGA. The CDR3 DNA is TGTGCCAGCAGCTCAGGACTAGCGGGAGTTGCAGATACGCAGTATTTT. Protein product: CASSSGLAGVADTQYF.

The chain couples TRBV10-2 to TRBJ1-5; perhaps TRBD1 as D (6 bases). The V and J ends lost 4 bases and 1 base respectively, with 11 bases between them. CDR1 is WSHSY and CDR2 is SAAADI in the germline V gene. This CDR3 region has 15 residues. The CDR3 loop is CASSVRGSSNQPQHF. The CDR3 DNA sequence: TGCGCCAGCAGTGTCAGGGGTTCGAGCAATCAGCCCCAGCATTTT.

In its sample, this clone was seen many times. The CDR3 protein is CASSVGRRVETQYF. CDR3 nucleotides: TGTGCCAGCAGTGTTGGGAGAAGGGTGGAGACCCAGTACTTC. This sequence joins TRBV2 and TRBJ2-5; TRBD2 is a possible D gene (5 bases). The V gene lost 4 bases and the J gene lost 5 bases, with 14 bases spanning the gap. This CDR3 is 14 amino acids long. The germline V gene encodes CDR1 SNHLY and CDR2 FYNNEI.

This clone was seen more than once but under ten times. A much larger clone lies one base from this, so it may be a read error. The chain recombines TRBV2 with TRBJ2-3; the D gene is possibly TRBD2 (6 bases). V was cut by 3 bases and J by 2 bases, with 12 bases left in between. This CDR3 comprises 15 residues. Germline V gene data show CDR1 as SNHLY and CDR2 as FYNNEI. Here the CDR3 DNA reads TGTGCCAGCAGTGATAGCGGAGTTATCACAGATACGCAGTATTTT. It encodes CASSDSGVITDTQYF.

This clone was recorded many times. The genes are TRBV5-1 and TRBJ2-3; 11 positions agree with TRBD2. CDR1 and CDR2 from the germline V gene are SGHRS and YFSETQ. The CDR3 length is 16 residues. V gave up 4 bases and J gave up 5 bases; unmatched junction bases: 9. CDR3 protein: CASSHISGRAEDTQYF. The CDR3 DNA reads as TGCGCCAGCAGCCATATTAGCGGGAGGGCCGAAGATACGCAGTATTTT.

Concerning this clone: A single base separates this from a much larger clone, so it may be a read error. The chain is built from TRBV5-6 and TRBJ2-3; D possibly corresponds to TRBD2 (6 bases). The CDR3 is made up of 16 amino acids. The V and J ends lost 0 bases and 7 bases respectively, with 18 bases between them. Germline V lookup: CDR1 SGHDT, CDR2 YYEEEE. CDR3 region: CASSLEVRGGTYTQYF. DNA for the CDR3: TGTGCCAGCAGCTTGGAAGTTCGGGGAGGTACATATACGCAGTATTTT.

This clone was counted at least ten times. As DNA, the CDR3 is TGTGCCATCAGCGAGACAGGGGAGAGCTCTGGGGCCAACGTCCTGACTTTC. Translated: CAISETGESSGANVLTF. The rearrangement links TRBV10-3 to TRBJ2-6; 8 positions agree with TRBD1. This CDR3 contains 17 residues. V trimming: 6 bases; J trimming: 0 bases; junction bases outside the gene matches: 7. Germline loops: CDR1 ENHRY, CDR2 SYGVKD.

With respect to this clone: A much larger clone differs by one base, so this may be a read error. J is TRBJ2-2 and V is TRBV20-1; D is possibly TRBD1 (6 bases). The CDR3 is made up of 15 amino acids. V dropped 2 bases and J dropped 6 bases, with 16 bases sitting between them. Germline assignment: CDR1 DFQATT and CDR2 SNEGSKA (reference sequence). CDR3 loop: CSARYLRAGAGELFF. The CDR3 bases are TGCAGTGCTAGATATCTGAGAGCAGGGGCCGGGGAGCTGTTTTTT.